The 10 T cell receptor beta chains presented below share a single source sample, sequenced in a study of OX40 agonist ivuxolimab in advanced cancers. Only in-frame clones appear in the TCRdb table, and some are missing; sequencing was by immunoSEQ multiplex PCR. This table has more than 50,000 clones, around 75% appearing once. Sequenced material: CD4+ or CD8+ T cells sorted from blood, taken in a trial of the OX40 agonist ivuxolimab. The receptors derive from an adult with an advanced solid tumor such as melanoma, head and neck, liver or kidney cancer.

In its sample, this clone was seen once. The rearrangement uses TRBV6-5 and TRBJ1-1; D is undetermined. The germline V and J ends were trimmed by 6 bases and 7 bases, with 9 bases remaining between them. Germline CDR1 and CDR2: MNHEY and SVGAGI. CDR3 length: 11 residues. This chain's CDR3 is CASSYRGEAFF. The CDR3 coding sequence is TGTGCCAGCAGCTACCGAGGTGAAGCTTTCTTT.

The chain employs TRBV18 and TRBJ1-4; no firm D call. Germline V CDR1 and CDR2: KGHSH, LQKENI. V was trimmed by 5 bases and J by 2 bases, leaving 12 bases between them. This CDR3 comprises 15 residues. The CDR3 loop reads CASSYSTVTNEKLFF. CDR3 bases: TGTGCCAGCTCATATTCGACGGTGACTAATGAAAAACTGTTTTTT.

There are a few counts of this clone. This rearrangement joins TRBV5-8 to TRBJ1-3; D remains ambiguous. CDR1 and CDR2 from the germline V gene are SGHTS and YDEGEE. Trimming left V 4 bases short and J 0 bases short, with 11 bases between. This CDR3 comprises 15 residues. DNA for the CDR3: TGTGCCAGCAGCCTGACCTACGACTCTGGAAACACCATATATTTT. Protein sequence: CASSLTYDSGNTIYF.

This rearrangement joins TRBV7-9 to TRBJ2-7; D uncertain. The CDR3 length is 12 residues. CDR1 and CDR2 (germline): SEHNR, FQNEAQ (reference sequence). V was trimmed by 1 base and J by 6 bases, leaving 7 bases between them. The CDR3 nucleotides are TGTGCCAGCAGCTTAGTCTCCCTCGAGCAGTACTTC. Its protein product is CASSLVSLEQYF.

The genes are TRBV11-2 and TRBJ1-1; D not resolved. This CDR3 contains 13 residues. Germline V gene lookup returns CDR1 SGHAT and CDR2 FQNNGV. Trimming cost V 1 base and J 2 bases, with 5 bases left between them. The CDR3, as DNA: TGTGCCAGCAGCTTAGGCGGAAACACTGAAGCTTTCTTT. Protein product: CASSLGGNTEAFF. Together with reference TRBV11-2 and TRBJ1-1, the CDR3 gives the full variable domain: EAGVAQSPRYKIIEKRQSVAFWCNPISGHATLYWYQQILGQGPKLLIQFQNNGVVDDSQLPKDRFSAERLKGVDSTLKIQPAKLEDSAVYLCASSLGGNTEAFFGQGTRLTVV.

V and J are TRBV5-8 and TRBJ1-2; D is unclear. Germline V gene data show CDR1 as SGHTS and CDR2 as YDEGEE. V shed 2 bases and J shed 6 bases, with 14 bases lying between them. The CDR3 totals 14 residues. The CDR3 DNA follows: TGTGCCAGCAGCTTTCAGGACGGAGGAGATGGCTACACCTTC. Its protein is CASSFQDGGDGYTF. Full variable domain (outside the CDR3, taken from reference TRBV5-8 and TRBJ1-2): EAGVTQSPTHLIKTRGQQATLRCSPISGHTSVYWYQQALGLGLQFLLWYDEGEERNRGNFPPRFSGRQFPNYSSELNVNALELEDSALYLCASSFQDGGDGYTFGSGTRLTVV.

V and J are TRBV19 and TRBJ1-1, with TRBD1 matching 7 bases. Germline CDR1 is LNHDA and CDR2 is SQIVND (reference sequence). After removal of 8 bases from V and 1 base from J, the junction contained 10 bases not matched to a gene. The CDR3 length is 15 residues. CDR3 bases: TGTGCCAGTGCCCCGCCCGACAGGGCGAACACTGAAGCTTTCTTT. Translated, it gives CASAPPDRANTEAFF.

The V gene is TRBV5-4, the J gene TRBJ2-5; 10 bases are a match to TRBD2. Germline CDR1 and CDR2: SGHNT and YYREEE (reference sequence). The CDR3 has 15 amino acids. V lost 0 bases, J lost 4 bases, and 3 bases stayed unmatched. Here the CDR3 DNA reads TGTGCCAGCAGCTTGGCGCTAGCGGGGGTAGAGACCCAGTACTTC. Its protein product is CASSLALAGVETQYF.

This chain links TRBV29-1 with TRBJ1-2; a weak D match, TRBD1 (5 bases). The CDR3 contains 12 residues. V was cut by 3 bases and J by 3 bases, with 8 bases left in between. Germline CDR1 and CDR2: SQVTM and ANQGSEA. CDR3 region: CSVDREDYGYTF. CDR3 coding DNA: TGCAGCGTTGACAGGGAGGACTATGGCTACACCTTC.

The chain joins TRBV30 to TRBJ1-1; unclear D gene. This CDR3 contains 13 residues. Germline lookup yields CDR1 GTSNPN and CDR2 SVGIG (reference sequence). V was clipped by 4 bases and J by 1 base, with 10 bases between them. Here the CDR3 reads CAWIGRKNTEAFF. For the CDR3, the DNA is TGTGCCTGGATCGGACGTAAGAACACTGAAGCTTTCTTT.